The 5 T cell receptor beta chains in this list originate from one sample, sequenced in a study of blood T cell repertoires in COVID-19 (dated by TCRdb to 2018 to 2020). Library preparation employed the immunoSEQ multiplex PCR assay. TCRdb obtained this table from immuneACCESS and retained in-frame rearrangements with V and J assigned. These tables miss some clones; where compared with another copy, unresolved V genes account for less than half of the shortfall, and the remainder is unexplained. For this sample there are approximately 190,000 clones; around 76% appear just once. The ten largest clonotypes hold around 8% of the sample. The specimen was peripheral blood. All receptors come from a woman aged 55-75 years with COVID-19, enrolled during active disease.

V is TRBV7-4 and J is TRBJ1-1; D is undetermined. Germline values: CDR1 SGHVT, CDR2 SQSDAQ. The CDR3 is 13 residues long. The germline V and J ends were trimmed by 2 bases and 4 bases, with 8 bases remaining between them. CDR3 coding DNA: TGTGCCAGCAGCTTAAACGTCAGCACTGAAGCTTTCTTT. Translated, it gives CASSLNVSTEAFF.

This chain links TRBV6-6 with TRBJ2-5, with D uncertain. V was pared by 6 bases and J by 5 bases, with 16 bases between. CDR1 MNHNY and CDR2 SVGAGI come from the germline V gene (reference sequence). The CDR3 runs to 14 residues. DNA for the CDR3: TGTGCCAGCAGAATACCGGGTCCTGGGGAGACCCAGTACTTC. Its protein is CASRIPGPGETQYF.

The chain employs TRBV6-5 and TRBJ1-5, with D unresolved. Germline CDR1 MNHEY, CDR2 SVGAGI. Between the trimmed V and J ends, which lost 2 bases and 0 bases, there was a span of 11 bases. CDR3 size: 16 residues. The CDR3: CASSYKGDYSNQPQHF. The CDR3 nucleotides read TGTGCCAGCAGTTACAAGGGAGATTATAGCAATCAGCCCCAGCATTTT.

This chain connects TRBV7-2 to TRBJ2-5; 9 nucleotides match TRBD1. Germline loops: CDR1 SGHTA, CDR2 FQGNSA. The junction had 7 bases not matched to a gene; V was cut back by 6 bases and J by 2 bases. The CDR3 contains 15 residues. In nucleotides, the CDR3 is TGTGCCAGCAGTTTACAGGGGGCTTGGCAAGAGACCCAGTACTTC. As protein: CASSLQGAWQETQYF.

This rearrangement joins TRBV28 to TRBJ1-6; TRBD1 aligns across 9 bases. Germline V gene sequence: CDR1 MDHEN, CDR2 SYDVKM. The trim removed 4 bases at V and 8 bases at J, leaving 3 bases unmatched. The CDR3 runs to 14 residues. CDR3 residues: CASSSGQGYSPLHF. The CDR3 nucleotides are TGTGCCAGCAGTTCGGGACAGGGCTATTCACCCCTCCACTTT.